These T cell receptor beta chains were read from a single sample in a study of T cells in Graves' hyperthyroidism and ophthalmopathy. TCRdb independently ran MiXCR on the multiplex PCR reads; one entry per CDR3 protein. The sample shows 750,000 to 900,000 distinct CDR3 sequences, around 39% of them seen only once. The sequenced sample consisted of blood. All receptors derive from a man younger than 35 with Graves' hyperthyroidism. Each CDR3 is given with its conserved first and last residue. D genes are given only for firm matches. Clone size, where shown, is once, few, many, or a class for clones that have expanded.

abundance	j_gene	v_gene	d_gene	CDR3aa	CDR3nt
-	TRBJ1-4	TRBV2	-	CASSDQETLYEKLFF	TGTGCCAGCAGTGATCAGGAAACCCTTTATGAAAAACTGTTTTTT
few	TRBJ1-1	TRBV24-1	TRBD1	CASSDSGQGRTEAFF	TGTGCCAGCAGTGACTCGGGACAGGGCAGAACTGAAGCTTTCTTT
few	TRBJ1-5	TRBV2	-	CASNQDGISNQPQHF	TGTGCCAGCAATCAGGACGGGATTAGCAATCAGCCCCAGCATTTT
many	TRBJ1-1	TRBV24-1	-	CATSADRFNTEAFF	TGTGCCACCAGCGCCGACAGATTCAACACTGAAGCTTTCTTT
-	TRBJ1-5	TRBV19	-	CASSLPPGHRGNQPQHF	TGTGCCAGTAGTCTCCCCCCGGGGCATCGGGGCAATCAGCCCCAGCATTTT
many	TRBJ2-2	TRBV19	TRBD2	CASSMRAGDGGELFF	TGTGCCAGTAGTATGCGTGCGGGGGACGGCGGGGAGCTGTTTTTT
-	TRBJ1-5	TRBV29-1	TRBD1	CSMQGARDQPQHF	TGCAGCATGCAGGGGGCGCGTGATCAGCCTCAGCATTTT
-	TRBJ2-7	TRBV6-1	TRBD2	CASSPVVAGFYEQYF	TGTGCCAGCTCACCAGTGGTAGCGGGATTCTACGAGCAGTACTTC
few	TRBJ1-2	TRBV7-8	-	CASSLAEPWEGQLLGGYTF	TGTGCCAGCAGCTTAGCTGAACCCTGGGAAGGGCAATTGCTCGGTGGCTACACCTTC
-	TRBJ2-7	TRBV2	-	CASISGLSYEQYF	TGTGCCAGCATCAGCGGACTCTCCTACGAGCAGTACTTC
many	TRBJ1-5	TRBV10-3	-	CAISDVDQPQHF	TGTGCCATCAGTGATGTCGATCAGCCCCAGCATTTT
many	TRBJ2-2	TRBV29-1	-	CSVEYPTNTGELFF	TGCAGCGTTGAGTACCCTACGAACACCGGGGAGCTGTTTTTT
once	TRBJ1-1	TRBV20-1	-	CSAKDAGPAGDTEAFF	TGCAGTGCTAAGGACGCAGGGCCCGCAGGGGACACTGAAGCTTTCTTT
-	TRBJ1-5	TRBV19	-	CASSISWGQPQHF	TGTGCCAGTAGTATCTCTTGGGGGCAGCCCCAGCATTTT
-	TRBJ1-2	TRBV2	TRBD1	CASSEGTGRYGYTF	TGTGCCAGCAGTGAAGGGACAGGGAGATATGGCTACACCTTC
few	TRBJ2-7	TRBV6-5	TRBD1	CASSIGTGSHEQYF	TGTGCCAGCAGTATCGGGACAGGGTCTCACGAGCAGTACTTC
-	TRBJ1-1	TRBV29-1	-	CSLEVGRTEAFF	TGCAGCTTGGAGGTGGGCCGGACTGAAGCTTTCTTT
many	TRBJ2-5	TRBV7-2	-	CASSLRSKETQYF	TGTGCCAGCAGCTTACGGTCCAAGGAGACCCAGTACTTC
-	TRBJ1-6	TRBV20-1	-	CSARAGTLEGSPLHF	TGCAGTGCTAGAGCGGGGACCCTTGAGGGTTCACCCCTCCACTTT
many	TRBJ1-2	TRBV25-1	-	CASSEISQGNGYTF	TGTGCCAGCAGTGAAATAAGCCAGGGGAATGGCTACACCTTC
many	TRBJ2-7	TRBV20-1	TRBD2	CSARGAGDYEQYF	TGCAGTGCTAGAGGCGCGGGGGACTACGAGCAGTACTTC
few	TRBJ1-1	TRBV6-5	TRBD1	CASSEHPGGDTEAFF	TGTGCCAGCAGTGAACATCCAGGGGGAGACACTGAAGCTTTCTTT
-	TRBJ1-3	TRBV10-3	-	CAISDRGRDPIYF	TGTGCCATCAGTGACCGCGGTCGGGACCCCATATATTTT
-	TRBJ2-7	TRBV10-3	TRBD1	CAISPTWDRVYEQYF	TGTGCCATCTCACCAACCTGGGACAGGGTCTACGAGCAGTACTTC
-	TRBJ1-3	TRBV29-1	-	CSVVPGAGNTIYF	TGCAGCGTTGTGCCAGGCGCTGGAAACACCATATATTTT
-	TRBJ2-7	TRBV7-8	TRBD1	CASSSSRGLYEQYF	TGTGCCAGCAGCTCCTCCAGGGGGCTCTACGAGCAGTACTTC
-	TRBJ1-1	TRBV6-5	TRBD1	CASSLGTASTEAFF	TGTGCCAGCAGCCTTGGGACAGCGAGCACTGAAGCTTTCTTT
-	TRBJ2-5	TRBV29-1	-	CSVEDGSLQETQYF	TGCAGCGTTGAAGACGGGAGCCTCCAAGAGACCCAGTACTTC
-	TRBJ1-1	TRBV7-9	TRBD1	CASRLDRGEAFF	TGTGCCAGCAGGCTGGACAGGGGAGAAGCTTTCTTT
-	TRBJ2-7	TRBV11-1	-	CASVGGDSSYEQYF	TGTGCCAGCGTAGGGGGTGATAGCTCCTACGAGCAGTACTTC
-	TRBJ1-3	TRBV25-1	-	CARDDPSGNTIYF	TGTGCTAGGGATGACCCCTCTGGAAACACCATATATTTT
many	TRBJ2-5	TRBV12-3/TRBV12-4	-	CASLGLQETQYF	TGTGCCAGCCTGGGGCTACAAGAGACCCAGTACTTC
few	TRBJ2-2	TRBV7-9	TRBD2	CASSSLAGNTGELFF	TGTGCCAGCAGCTCTCTAGCGGGGAACACCGGGGAGCTGTTTTTT
few	TRBJ2-5	TRBV6-5	-	CASSSRTVRETQYF	TGTGCCAGCAGCTCGAGGACGGTTCGGGAGACCCAGTACTTC
many	TRBJ1-3	TRBV9	TRBD1	CASSVEWTGDGNTIYF	TGTGCCAGCAGCGTAGAATGGACAGGGGACGGAAACACCATATATTTT
-	TRBJ2-5	TRBV7-2	-	CASSPGQGGEETQYF	TGTGCCAGCAGCCCCGGACAGGGAGGGGAAGAGACCCAGTACTTC
-	TRBJ2-6	TRBV11-3	-	CASSLTLISGANVLTF	TGTGCCAGCAGTTTGACGTTGATCTCTGGGGCCAACGTCCTGACTTTC
-	TRBJ1-5	TRBV9	-	CASSQGRVGQPQHF	TGTGCCAGCAGCCAAGGCAGGGTCGGCCAGCCCCAGCATTTT
-	TRBJ1-3	TRBV12-3/TRBV12-4	-	CASSLLGTNTIYF	TGTGCCAGCAGTTTATTAGGGACCAACACCATATATTTT
many	TRBJ2-2	TRBV7-9	-	CASRPQGAGELFF	TGTGCCAGCAGGCCGCAGGGTGCCGGGGAGCTGTTTTTT
once	TRBJ2-7	TRBV25-1	TRBD1	CASGEGAYSYNEQYF	TGTGCCAGCGGCGAGGGGGCCTACTCCTACAATGAGCAGTACTTC
many	TRBJ1-4	TRBV29-1	TRBD1	CSVASTGGEKLFF	TGCAGCGTTGCGTCGACAGGGGGAGAAAAACTGTTTTTT
-	TRBJ1-1	TRBV6-5	-	CASSLASSTEAFF	TGTGCCAGCAGTTTGGCCAGCAGCACTGAAGCTTTCTTT
few	TRBJ2-7	TRBV5-1	TRBD1	CASSWSGTGVNEQYF	TGCGCCAGCAGCTGGTCCGGGACAGGGGTCAACGAGCAGTACTTC
-	TRBJ2-5	TRBV20-1	TRBD2	CSARTSGGWGETRYF	TGCAGTGCACGGACTAGCGGGGGGTGGGGGGAGACCCGGTACTTC
few	TRBJ1-1	TRBV6-6	TRBD1	CASSRQGTDTEAFF	TGTGCCAGCAGTCGACAGGGGACGGACACTGAAGCTTTCTTT
-	TRBJ2-7	TRBV9	-	CASSGRDHPYEQYF	TGTGCCAGCAGCGGCCGGGACCACCCCTACGAGCAGTACTTC
-	TRBJ2-7	TRBV5-6	-	CASRGSVSYEQYF	TGTGCCAGCAGGGGGTCAGTCTCCTACGAGCAGTACTTC